This T cell receptor (beta chain) appears in the sequencing data of a study of blood T cell repertoires in COVID-19. Germline V gene sequence: CDR1 ENHRY, CDR2 SYGVKD. The junction had 6 bases not matched to a gene; V was cut back by 4 bases and J by 5 bases. The CDR3 length is 15 residues. TCRdb keeps only in-frame clones here, not all; method: immunoSEQ multiplex PCR. Found here are tens of thousands of clones, roughly 70% of them singletons; the top ten hold approximately 61%. This TCR came from a man older than 75 with acute or convalescent COVID-19. The sequencing sample was made of peripheral blood. The chain has TRBV10-3 and TRBJ2-7, with TRBD2 matching 12 bases. The CDR3 bases are TGTGCCATCAGTGGTTCTAGCGGGAGGGGCAACGAGCAGTACTTC. Translated, it gives CAISGSSGRGNEQYF.